Listed here are 7 T cell receptor beta chains from one sample, sequenced in a study of T cell responses to AZD1222 COVID-19 vaccine. The data were produced by immunoSEQ multiplex PCR, yet TCRdb's version contains in-frame clones alone and is incomplete. There are over 130,000 clones in the sample; 80% to 95% occur only once, and 3% to 3.5% lies in the top ten. The sequences come from peripheral blood, collected 28 days after the second AZD1222 dose. These receptors all come from an adult who received the AZD1222 COVID-19 vaccine.

The rearrangement joins TRBV28 to TRBJ1-2, with 9 positions matching TRBD1. The junction had 9 bases not matched to a gene; V was cut back by 6 bases and J by 7 bases. The CDR3 contains 14 residues. Per germline, CDR1 MDHEN and CDR2 SYDVKM. CDR3 DNA: TGTGCCAGCAGACCCGGGACAGGGATGTCTGGCTACACCTTC. Protein product: CASRPGTGMSGYTF.

In this sample, this clone turned up once. The CDR3 sequence: CASSLDGRQVDTQYF. CDR3 coding DNA: TGCGCCAGCAGCTTGGATGGGAGGCAGGTAGATACGCAGTATTTT. The chain couples TRBV5-1 to TRBJ2-3; D might be TRBD2 (6 bases). This CDR3 contains 15 residues. Germline assignment: CDR1 SGHRS and CDR2 YFSETQ. The V and J ends lost 0 bases and 5 bases respectively, with 13 bases between them.

The CDR3 protein is CASSMVPTSGTFTIYF. CDR3 nucleotide sequence: TGTGCCAGTAGTATGGTACCGACCTCCGGGACCTTCACCATATATTTT. The chain links TRBV19 to TRBJ1-3; TRBD1 might be the D (5 bases). Germline assignment: CDR1 LNHDA and CDR2 SQIVND (reference sequence). The CDR3 loop spans 16 amino acids. With 3 bases removed from V and 9 bases from J, the gap between germline ends came to 21 bases.

The V and J genes are TRBV9 and TRBJ1-1, with D perhaps TRBD1 (6 bases). Germline-derived CDR1 and CDR2 are SGDLS and YYNGEE. Trimming cost V 3 bases and J 1 base, with 13 bases left between them. The CDR3 extends over 15 amino acids. The CDR3 bases are TGTGCCAGCAGCGAGGACAGACAGGCGAACACTGAAGCTTTCTTT. Translating gives CASSEDRQANTEAFF.

The chain joins TRBV29-1 to TRBJ1-1, with D possibly being TRBD1 (6 bases). CDR3 length: 13 amino acids. Germline CDR1 reads SQVTM; CDR2 reads ANQGSEA. Between the trimmed V and J ends, which lost 6 bases and 0 bases, there was a span of 11 bases. CDR3 bases: TGCAGCGTACTCAGGGGCATGAACACTGAAGCTTTCTTT. It codes for CSVLRGMNTEAFF.

The chain joins TRBV10-3 to TRBJ1-6; a possible D gene is TRBD1 (5 bases). The CDR3 is 16 residues long. Germline V gene sequence: CDR1 ENHRY, CDR2 SYGVKD. V gave up 3 bases and J gave up 5 bases, with 14 bases separating them. The CDR3 coding sequence is TGTGCCATCAGTGACCCCCGGGAGGGGAATAATTCACCCCTCCACTTT. This codes for CAISDPREGNNSPLHF.

This chain joins TRBV11-2 and TRBJ2-2; D may be TRBD2 (6 bases). The germline V and J ends were trimmed by 5 bases and 7 bases, with 8 bases remaining between them. Looked up from germline, CDR1 is SGHAT and CDR2 is FQNNGV. This CDR3 spans 12 amino acids. In nucleotides, the CDR3 is TGTGCCAGCAGCCAGACTAGCGGGGAGCTGTTTTTT. Its translation is CASSQTSGELFF. Looking up the rest from reference TRBV11-2 and TRBJ2-2 gives the full variable domain: EAGVAQSPRYKIIEKRQSVAFWCNPISGHATLYWYQQILGQGPKLLIQFQNNGVVDDSQLPKDRFSAERLKGVDSTLKIQPAKLEDSAVYLCASSQTSGELFFGEGSRLTVL.